Sequencing of this T cell receptor beta chain was carried out in a study of shared clonotypes between healthy human individuals. Around 30,000 T cell genomes (approximately 0.3 ug DNA) went into each PBMC replicate. Sequencing was performed with immunoSEQ multiplex PCR; in TCRdb, only in-frame clones are kept and a portion is missing. Counted here are approximately 500,000 clones, 81% occurring once; the ten biggest clones make up 12%. The ends lost 1 base at V and 7 bases at J; junction bases unmatched: 11. CDR1 and CDR2 (germline): LGHNA, YNFKEQ. CDR3 length equals 16 residues. The sequenced sample was PBMCs. The source is a woman in her forties in good health. Some clones in this sample may be carry-over from other donors' samples. This sequence joins TRBV4-2 and TRBJ2-3, with 7 positions matching TRBD2. The CDR3 DNA is TGTGCCAGCAGCCAAGGGGGGGGGTTGGCTACATATACGCAGTATTTT. It translates to CASSQGGGLATYTQYF.